This T cell receptor (beta chain) was recorded in a study of blood T cells in healthy people across ages. Germline CDR1 and CDR2: MNHEY and SVGEGT. Between the trimmed V and J ends, which lost 2 bases and 1 base, there was a span of 15 bases. This CDR3 has 17 residues. Study observations and caveats: Observed TCR beta diversity per million T cells went down as age went up. This fall followed a roughly linear course with age. Higher diversity and more naive CD4+ cells were features of long-lived donors, compared to aged donors.

A second about 7 to 11 cycle PCR used barcoded and J-beta primers. TCRdb redid the calling of the 5' RACE reads with MiXCR, one entry per CDR3 protein. Seen here are more than 800,000 distinct CDR3 sequences, 29% observed once, and the top ten hold 17%. To note about this clonotype: Its specificity is unknown.

Sample donors were healthy Caucasian individuals that came from Russia, aged about 6 to 100. With each sample, at least 6 micrograms of total RNA were extracted. This TCR was sampled from a woman aged 80 or older in good health. The sample was blood. J is TRBJ1-5 and V is TRBV6-2 or TRBV6-3; D is unclear. DNA of the CDR3: TGTGCCAGCAGTTACGCGAGGACTACCGGGAGCAATCAGCCCCAGCATTTT. This codes for CASSYARTTGSNQPQHF.